This T cell receptor beta chain was found in a study of blood T cell repertoires in COVID-19. Study in general: PBMCs, B-cell-depleted T cells, or T cells were the source of the cDNA or gDNA that made up the material.

Under the authors' procedure: Estimated nucleated cell counts came from reference gene primer amplification. Libraries were prepared by immunoSEQ multiplex PCR; TCRdb keeps only in-frame clonotypes and omits some of them. From that table come the V and J calls and clone size; the DNA was used to work out D and trimming. Of around 180,000 clones in the sample, approximately 86% were seen once. The V and J ends lost 6 bases and 1 base respectively, with 13 bases between them. The germline CDR1 and CDR2 sequences are SGHRS and YFSETQ. The CDR3 contains 14 residues. Patients from Seattle were sampled longitudinally, starting during active infection.

The source material was peripheral blood. The V gene is TRBV5-1, the J gene TRBJ1-1; a weak D match, TRBD1 (5 bases). This receptor was taken from a man older than 75 with COVID-19, enrolled during active disease. CDR3 coding DNA: TGCGCCAGCACCAGGGCGGCTCCGAACACTGAAGCTTTCTTT. Translation gives CASTRAAPNTEAFF. The full variable domain, its missing parts supplied by reference TRBV5-1 and TRBJ1-1, is KAGVTQTPRYLIKTRGQQVTLSCSPISGHRSVSWYQQTPGQGLQFLFEYFSETQRNKGNFPGRFSGRQFSNSRSEMNVSTLELGDSALYLCASTRAAPNTEAFFGQGTRLTVV.